Sequencing of this T cell receptor beta chain was carried out in a study of blood T cell repertoires in COVID-19. Study details: Italy, Spain and the United States were the sources of the convalescent and acute COVID-19 samples. T cells, B-cell-depleted T cells, or PBMCs supplied cDNA or gDNA.

The CDR3 length is 14 residues. V was shortened by 2 bases and J by 1 base, with 5 bases between the two germline ends. Germline values: CDR1 SGHTA, CDR2 FQGTGA. In the original analysis: Nucleated cell counts were estimated from reference gene primer amplification. Only in-frame clones appear in the TCRdb table, and some are missing; sequencing was by immunoSEQ multiplex PCR. Clonal size and the V and J genes are those of that table, whereas D and trimming came from the DNA. Of about 250,000 clones in the sample, about 83% were seen once. Source material: peripheral blood. This clonotype originated in a man in his fifties with acute or convalescent COVID-19. The chain links TRBV7-3 to TRBJ2-2; D is uncertain. CDR3 sequence reads: CASSLQMNTGELFF. The CDR3 region has the DNA TGTGCCAGCAGCTTACAGATGAACACCGGGGAGCTGTTTTTT.